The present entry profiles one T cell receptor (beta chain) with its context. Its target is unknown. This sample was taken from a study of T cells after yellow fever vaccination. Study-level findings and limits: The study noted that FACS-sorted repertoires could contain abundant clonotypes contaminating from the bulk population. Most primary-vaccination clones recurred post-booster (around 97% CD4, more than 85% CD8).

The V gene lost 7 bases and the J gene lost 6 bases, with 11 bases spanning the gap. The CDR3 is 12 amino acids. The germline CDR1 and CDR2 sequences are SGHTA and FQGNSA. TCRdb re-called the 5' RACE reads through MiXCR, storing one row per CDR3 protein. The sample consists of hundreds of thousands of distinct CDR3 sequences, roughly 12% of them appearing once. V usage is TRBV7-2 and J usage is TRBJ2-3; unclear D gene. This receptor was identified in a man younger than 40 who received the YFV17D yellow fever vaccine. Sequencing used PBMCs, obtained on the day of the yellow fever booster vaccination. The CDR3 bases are TGTGCCAGCACCCTACTGGCGGATACGCAGTATTTT. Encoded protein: CASTLLADTQYF.